This T cell receptor beta chain stems from a study of T cells after yellow fever vaccination. As for the study in general: Preparing low-cell-number fractions relied on SMART-Seq v4 Ultra Low Input.

Whole-study findings and limits: The appearance of a small share of clonotypes in both CD4 and CD8 compartments was observed. Post-booster repertoires contained most primary-vaccination clones again (96% CD4, around 88% CD8). The study noted that FACS-sorted repertoires could contain abundant clonotypes contaminating from the bulk population.

TCRdb re-called the 5' RACE reads with MiXCR, one entry per CDR3 protein. The table includes about 580,000 distinct CDR3 sequences, 17% detected once. For this clonotype: The antigen is unknown.

The V end was cut by 0 bases, the J end by 5 bases, with 19 bases between. The CDR3 totals 17 residues. Germline-derived CDR1 and CDR2 are LGHNA and YNFKEQ. V usage is TRBV4-2 and J usage is TRBJ1-1; D not certain. Sample: PBMCs, taken 5 days after the first yellow fever vaccination. The receptor comes from a man between 18 and 29 years old who received the YFV17D yellow fever vaccine. The CDR3 sequence is CASSQDPGRALRTEAFF. The CDR3 DNA reads as TGTGCCAGCAGCCAAGATCCCGGACGGGCATTAAGGACTGAAGCTTTCTTT.